Below, one TCR beta chain is given with its context. Antigen: not known. Unique molecular identifiers were incorporated during preparation of the TCRbeta library. MiXCR, applied by TCRdb to the PCR reads, yields one record per CDR3 protein. The table includes fewer than 750,000 distinct CDR3 sequences, 20% to 30% detected once. The source of the sample is a study of T-cell reconstitution after alpha-beta-depleted transplantation in children. Study conclusions and caveats: It was reported that alpha-beta T cells came from several hundred expanded graft clones (about two months after transplant).

The CDR3 sequence is 13 residues long. V dropped 7 bases and J dropped 5 bases, with 14 bases sitting between them. This chain connects TRBV12-3 or TRBV12-4 to TRBJ2-5; perhaps TRBD2 as D (5 bases). The clonotype originates from a boy younger than two with Wiskott-Aldrich syndrome, due to receive a stem cell transplant. This specimen was PBMCs, taken before TCRalphabeta/CD19-depleted stem cell transplant. The CDR3 loop is CASTPPVAETQYF. The CDR3 DNA follows: TGTGCCAGCACCCCACCTGTAGCGGAGACCCAGTACTTC.